A single sample is the source of the 2 T cell receptor beta chains below, sequenced in a study of spatial heterogeneity in lung cancer. As for time point: blood at routine non-recurrence follow-up after resection. TCRdb itself ran the 5' RACE reads through MiXCR, one entry per CDR3 protein. Among 60,000 to 85,000 distinct CDR3 sequences listed, less than 9.5% were seen once. Sequenced here: PBMCs, sampled at follow-up. The receptors derive from a female donor with early-stage non-small cell lung cancer.

V usage is TRBV12-3 or TRBV12-4 and J usage is TRBJ1-3; D might be TRBD1 (5 bases). This CDR3 has 15 amino acids. V lost 5 bases to trimming and J lost 4 bases, with 15 bases between them. The CDR3 reads CASSLPGTGGNTIYF. CDR3 coding DNA: TGTGCCAGCAGTCTCCCGGGGACGGGAGGAAACACCATATATTTT.

This clonotype has a count of ten or more. This sequence joins TRBV7-8 and TRBJ2-5; D assignment may be TRBD1 or TRBD2 (5 bases each). This CDR3 spans 13 amino acids. CDR1 is SGHVS and CDR2 is FQNEAQ in the germline V gene. V shed 5 bases and J shed 5 bases, with 12 bases lying between them. CDR3 sequence: CASSSRDGETQYF. In DNA form, the CDR3 reads TGTGCCAGCAGCAGCCGGGACGGGGAGACCCAGTACTTC.